The entry that follows covers one T cell receptor (beta chain) sequence. Its matching antigen is unknown. The sample originates from a study of OX40 agonist ivuxolimab in advanced cancers. Repertoires were generated with immunoSEQ multiplex PCR, while TCRdb's copy carries only in-frame clones and drops some. The data contain about 37,000 clones, about 82% of them singletons. In germline, CDR1 is SGHTA, CDR2 FQGTGA. V was pared by 4 bases and J by 1 base, with 3 bases of the junction left unmatched. The CDR3 has 16 amino acids. Study-wide results and caveats: At 0.1 to 3.0 mg/kg, clonal expansion of CD4+ and CD8+ blood T cells had occurred by week 6. Low normalized T-cell clonal expansion was also seen in some nonresponders.

Baseline, cycle 4 day 1, and cycle 7 day 1 were the blood sampling points. The chain recombines TRBV7-3 with TRBJ2-2, with 10 bases identical to TRBD2. Material: CD4+ or CD8+ T cells sorted from blood, obtained in a trial of the OX40 agonist ivuxolimab. The clonotype comes from an adult with an advanced solid tumor such as melanoma, head and neck, liver or kidney cancer. CDR3 sequence: CASSSLAGGNTGELFF. The CDR3 DNA reads TGTGCCAGCAGCTCTTTAGCGGGAGGGAACACCGGGGAGCTGTTTTTT.